The clone carrying this TCR beta chain was picked up many times. What it binds is unknown. Hyperthyroidism patients were newly diagnosed, had disease duration under 2 months, and were aged 18 to 65 years. Uncontrolled infection, other autoimmune disease, pregnancy or lactation disqualified patients from enrolment. This entry belongs to a study of T cells in Graves' hyperthyroidism and ophthalmopathy. Study-level points and caveats: The model anticipated ophthalmopathy a median around six months pre-onset. Most clonotypes expanded in the thyroid (above 0.001) were also present in blood.

The CDR3 is made up of 15 amino acids. Germline V gives CDR1 SGHAT, CDR2 FQNNGV. V was shortened by 2 bases and J by 0 bases, with 8 bases between the two germline ends. What was amplified from RNA transcripts were TCR beta CDR3 regions. The primer set for the first-round RT-PCR of the TCR CDR3 was HTBI. TCRdb re-called the multiplex PCR reads with MiXCR, one entry per CDR3 protein. The sample carries some 620,000 distinct CDR3 sequences, 15% to 20% recorded once. Sequencing was done on a sample of blood. The receptor was derived from a woman in her 30s with Graves' hyperthyroidism. This sequence joins TRBV11-2 and TRBJ2-1; D ambiguous. CDR3 residues: CASSLHGSSYNEQFF. The CDR3 DNA is TGTGCCAGCAGCTTACACGGAAGCTCCTACAATGAGCAGTTCTTC.